This T cell receptor beta chain was identified in a study of PD-1 blockade in classical Hodgkin lymphoma. The method was immunoSEQ multiplex PCR; TCRdb's version includes in-frame clones alone and lacks a portion of them. The sample shows tens of thousands of clones, just over 90% of them seen only once. Notes on the study in general: Healthy donors were reported to have higher baseline TCR diversity than newly diagnosed patients. The CD4+ diversity rise by C4D1 was clearest in complete responders. Baseline diversity resembling that of newly diagnosed patients was seen in complete responders.

Patients all relapsed after autologous stem cell transplantation, and there was variation in brentuximab vedotin exposure. Trimming cost V 5 bases and J 6 bases; bases outside gene matches: 3. Per germline, CDR1 LNHDA and CDR2 SQIVND (reference sequence). The CDR3 length is 14 residues. As concerns this clone: Its target is not known.

The clonotype originates from a human donor with classical Hodgkin lymphoma. Sequencing used peripheral blood mononuclear cells (PBMCs), obtained at baseline. The chain links TRBV19 to TRBJ1-6; 8 nucleotides agree with TRBD1. The CDR3 spells CASSVTGGNSPLHF. The DNA of the CDR3 is TGTGCCAGTAGTGTTACAGGGGGTAATTCACCCCTCCACTTT.